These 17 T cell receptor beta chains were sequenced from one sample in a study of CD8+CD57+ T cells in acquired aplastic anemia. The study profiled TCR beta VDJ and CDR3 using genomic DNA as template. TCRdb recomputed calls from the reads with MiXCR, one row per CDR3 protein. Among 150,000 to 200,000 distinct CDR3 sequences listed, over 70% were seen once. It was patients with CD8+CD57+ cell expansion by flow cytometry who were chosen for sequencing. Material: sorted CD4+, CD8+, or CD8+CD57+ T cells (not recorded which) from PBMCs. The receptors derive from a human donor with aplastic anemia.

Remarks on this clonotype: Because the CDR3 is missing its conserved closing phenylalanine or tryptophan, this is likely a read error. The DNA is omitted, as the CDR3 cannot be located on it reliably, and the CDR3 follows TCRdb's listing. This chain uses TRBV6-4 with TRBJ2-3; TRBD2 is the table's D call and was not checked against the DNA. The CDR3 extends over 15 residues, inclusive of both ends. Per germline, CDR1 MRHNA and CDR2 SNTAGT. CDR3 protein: CASSETSGSTDTQMS.

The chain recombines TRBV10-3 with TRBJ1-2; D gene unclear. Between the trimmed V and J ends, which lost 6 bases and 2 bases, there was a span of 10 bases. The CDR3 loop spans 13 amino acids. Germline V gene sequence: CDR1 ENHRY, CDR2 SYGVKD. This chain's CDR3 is CAISPDGNYGYTF. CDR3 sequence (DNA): TGTGCCATCAGCCCGGACGGGAACTATGGCTACACCTTC.

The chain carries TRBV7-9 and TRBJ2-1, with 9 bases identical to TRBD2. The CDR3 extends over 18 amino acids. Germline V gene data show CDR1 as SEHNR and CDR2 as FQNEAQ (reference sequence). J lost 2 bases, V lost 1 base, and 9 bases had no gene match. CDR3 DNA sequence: TGTGCCAGCAGCTTAGTAGGAGCGGGGGGATACACCTACAATGAGCAGTTCTTC. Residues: CASSLVGAGGYTYNEQFF. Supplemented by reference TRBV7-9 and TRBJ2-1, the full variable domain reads DTGVSQNPRHKITKRGQNVTFRCDPISEHNRLYWYRQTLGQGPEFLTYFQNEAQLEKSRLLSDRFSAERPKGSFSTLEIQRTEQGDSAMYLCASSLVGAGGYTYNEQFFGPGTRLTVL.

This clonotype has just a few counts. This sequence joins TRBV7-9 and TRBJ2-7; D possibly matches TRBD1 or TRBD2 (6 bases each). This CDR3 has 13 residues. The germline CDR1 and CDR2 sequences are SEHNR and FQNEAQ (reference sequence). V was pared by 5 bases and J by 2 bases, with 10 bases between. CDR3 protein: CASSMRGAYEQYF. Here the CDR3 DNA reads TGTGCCAGCAGCATGAGGGGGGCCTACGAGCAGTACTTC.

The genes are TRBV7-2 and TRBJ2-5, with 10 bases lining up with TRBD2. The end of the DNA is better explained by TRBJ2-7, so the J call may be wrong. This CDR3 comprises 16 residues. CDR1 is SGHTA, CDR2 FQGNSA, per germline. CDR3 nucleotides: TGTGCCAGCAGCCGGGCCCTAGCGGGAGTTAGGCACGAGCAGTACTTC. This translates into CASSRALAGVRHEQYF.

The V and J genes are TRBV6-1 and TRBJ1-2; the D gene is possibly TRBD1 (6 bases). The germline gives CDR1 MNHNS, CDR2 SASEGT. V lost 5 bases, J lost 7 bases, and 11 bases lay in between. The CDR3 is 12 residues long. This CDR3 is CASSYGTFGYTF. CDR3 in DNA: TGTGCCAGCAGTTACGGGACATTTGGCTACACCTTC.

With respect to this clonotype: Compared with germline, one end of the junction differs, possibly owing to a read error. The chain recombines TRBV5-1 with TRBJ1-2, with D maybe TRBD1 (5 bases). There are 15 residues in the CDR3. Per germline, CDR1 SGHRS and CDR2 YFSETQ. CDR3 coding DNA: TGTGCCAGCGGCTTAAGAGACAGCGGAAACTATGGCTACACCTTC. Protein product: CASGLRDSGNYGYTF.

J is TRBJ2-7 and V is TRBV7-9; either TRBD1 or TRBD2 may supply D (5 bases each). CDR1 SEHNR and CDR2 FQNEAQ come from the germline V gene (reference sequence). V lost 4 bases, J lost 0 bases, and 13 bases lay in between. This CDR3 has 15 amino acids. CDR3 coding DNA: TGTGCCAGCAGCTGGGACGGCTCGAGCTCCTACGAGCAGTACTTC. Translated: CASSWDGSSSYEQYF.

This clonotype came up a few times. This CDR3 is CSAKGAGVDQPQHF. The CDR3 DNA sequence: TGCAGTGCTAAGGGGGCAGGAGTGGATCAGCCCCAGCATTTT. The chain links TRBV20-1 to TRBJ1-5, with 7 bases lining up with TRBD1. Trimming removed 4 bases from V and 5 bases from J; junction bases left unmatched: 8. This CDR3 spans 14 amino acids. Germline loops: CDR1 DFQATT, CDR2 SNEGSKA (reference sequence).

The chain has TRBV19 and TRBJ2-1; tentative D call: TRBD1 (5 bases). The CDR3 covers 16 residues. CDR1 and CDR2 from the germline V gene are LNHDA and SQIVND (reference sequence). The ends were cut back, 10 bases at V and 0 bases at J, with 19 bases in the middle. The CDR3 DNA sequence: TGTGCCATCTCCGCTGGGGCCGCACCCTCCTACAATGAGCAGTTCTTC. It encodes CAISAGAAPSYNEQFF.

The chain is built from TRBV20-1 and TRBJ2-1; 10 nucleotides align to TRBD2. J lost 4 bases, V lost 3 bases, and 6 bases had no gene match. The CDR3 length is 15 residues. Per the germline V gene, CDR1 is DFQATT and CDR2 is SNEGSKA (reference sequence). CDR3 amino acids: CSARVEAGGYNEQFF. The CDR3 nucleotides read TGCAGTGCTAGGGTTGAAGCGGGGGGGTACAATGAGCAGTTCTTC.

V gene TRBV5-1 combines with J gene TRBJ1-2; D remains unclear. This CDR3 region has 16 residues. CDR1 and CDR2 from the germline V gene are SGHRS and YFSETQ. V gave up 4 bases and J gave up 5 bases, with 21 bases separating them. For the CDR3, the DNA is TGCGCCAGCAGCCAACCCGAGGCGGCTTCGAGTTATGGCTACACCTTC. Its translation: CASSQPEAASSYGYTF.

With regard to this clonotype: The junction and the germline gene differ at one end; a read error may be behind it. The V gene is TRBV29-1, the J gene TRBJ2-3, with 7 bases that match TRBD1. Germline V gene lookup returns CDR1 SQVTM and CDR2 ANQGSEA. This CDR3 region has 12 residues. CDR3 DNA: TGCAGCGTGGGACAGCACACAGATAGGCAGTATTTT. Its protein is CSVGQHTDRQYF.

CDR3 loop: CASSNDGNTEAFF. CDR3 DNA sequence: TGTGCCAGCAGCAACGACGGGAACACTGAAGCTTTCTTT. The V gene is TRBV2, the J gene TRBJ1-1; D not resolved. Trimming took off 6 bases at V and 1 base at J, with 9 bases between the two ends. The CDR3 contains 13 residues. Per the germline V gene, CDR1 is SNHLY and CDR2 is FYNNEI. The variable domain in full, with the rest retrieved from reference TRBV2 and TRBJ1-1, is EPEVTQTPSHQVTQMGQEVILRCVPISNHLYFYWYRQILGQKVEFLVSFYNNEISEKSEIFDDQFSVERPDGSNFTLKIRSTKLEDSAMYFCASSNDGNTEAFFGQGTRLTVV.

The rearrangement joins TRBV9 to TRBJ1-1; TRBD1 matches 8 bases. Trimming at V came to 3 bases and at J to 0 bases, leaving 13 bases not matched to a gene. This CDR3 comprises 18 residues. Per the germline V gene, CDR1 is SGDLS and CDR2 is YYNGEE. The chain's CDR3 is CASSAYGQGQFLNTEAFF. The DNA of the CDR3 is TGTGCCAGCAGCGCATACGGACAGGGTCAATTCCTGAACACTGAAGCTTTCTTT.

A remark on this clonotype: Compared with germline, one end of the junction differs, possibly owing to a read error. CDR3 coding DNA: TGCAGCGCTAGAGGCGGGGGGGCCACTGAAGCTTTCTTT. It encodes CSARGGGATEAFF. The chain couples TRBV20-1 to TRBJ1-1; D possibly corresponds to TRBD1 (6 bases). The CDR3 totals 13 residues. Per the germline V gene, CDR1 is DFQATT and CDR2 is SNEGSKA (reference sequence).

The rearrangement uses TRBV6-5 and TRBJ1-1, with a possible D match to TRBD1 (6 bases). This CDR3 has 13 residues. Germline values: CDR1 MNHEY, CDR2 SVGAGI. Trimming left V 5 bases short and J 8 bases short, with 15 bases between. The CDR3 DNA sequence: TGTGCCAGCAGTCCACAGGGCCGATGGGAAGCTTTCTTT. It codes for CASSPQGRWEAFF.